The 27 T cell receptor beta chains in this list originate from one sample, sequenced in a study of T cell repertoires in cytomegalovirus infection. Via MiXCR, TCRdb re-called the reads, giving one row per CDR3 protein. The table includes around 330,000 distinct CDR3 sequences, 15% to 20% detected once. Input material: PBMCs. These receptors were collected from a human donor in good health (CMV status not recorded). Some clones in this sample may be carry-over from other donors' samples.

The table lists this clonotype with a few counts. The rearrangement joins TRBV2 to TRBJ2-7; D is undetermined. The CDR3 has 13 residues. Trimming stripped 7 bases from V and 5 bases from J, with 15 bases between. Germline V lookup: CDR1 SNHLY, CDR2 FYNNEI. CDR3 region: CASNQRVGNEQYF. In DNA form, the CDR3 reads TGTGCCAGCAACCAAAGGGTAGGGAACGAGCAGTACTTC.

The CDR3 spells CSASPRQTAVNSPLHF. CDR3 coding DNA: TGCAGTGCTAGCCCTCGCCAGACAGCGGTTAATTCACCCCTCCACTTT. The chain is built from TRBV20-1 and TRBJ1-6; a possible D gene is TRBD1 (5 bases). Germline assignment: CDR1 DFQATT and CDR2 SNEGSKA (reference sequence). The CDR3 sequence is 16 residues long. The ends were cut back, 3 bases at V and 6 bases at J, with 18 bases in the middle.

A remark on this clonotype: A much bigger clone sits one base away, suggesting this may be a read error. CDR3 in DNA: TGTGCCACCAGCAGAGATTCTCCGGCAGGGTACGATGAGCAGTTCTTC. Encoded protein: CATSRDSPAGYDEQFF. J is TRBJ2-1 and V is TRBV15, with D maybe TRBD1 (5 bases). This CDR3 is 16 amino acids long. V was cut by 0 bases and J by 8 bases, with 17 bases left in between. CDR1 and CDR2 from the germline V gene are LNHNV and YYDKDF (reference sequence).

This clonotype was seen a handful of times. The chain is built from TRBV20-1 and TRBJ1-6; D possibly corresponds to TRBD1 (6 bases). Germline V lookup: CDR1 DFQATT, CDR2 SNEGSKA (reference sequence). The ends were cut back, 2 bases at V and 9 bases at J, with 17 bases in the middle. This CDR3 spans 15 amino acids. The CDR3 sequence is CSARIGGDEASPLHF. In DNA, the CDR3 is TGCAGTGCTAGAATAGGGGGGGACGAGGCTTCACCCCTCCACTTT.

The V gene is TRBV25-1, the J gene TRBJ2-5, with TRBD1 as a possible D gene (6 bases). CDR1 and CDR2 from the germline V gene are MGHDK and SYGVNS. The CDR3 runs 14 residues. V was pared by 5 bases and J by 2 bases, with 12 bases between. The CDR3 DNA is TGTGCCAGCAGTCTCAGGGGCCAGCAAGAGACCCAGTACTTC. Translating gives CASSLRGQQETQYF.

This clonotype was counted many times. The CDR3 DNA sequence: TGTGCCAGCAGCCAGTCCGGGACAGGGTACTACGAGCAGTACTTC. Protein: CASSQSGTGYYEQYF. The chain links TRBV7-6 to TRBJ2-7; 9 bases line up with TRBD1. The CDR3 has 15 amino acids. From germline, CDR1 is SGHVS and CDR2 FNYEAQ. Trimming removed 5 bases from V and 3 bases from J; junction bases left unmatched: 8.

The chain links TRBV11-2 to TRBJ2-3, with a possible D match to TRBD1 (5 bases). The V end lost 4 bases, the J end lost 3 bases, and 5 bases lay between the germline ends. In germline, CDR1 is SGHAT, CDR2 FQNNGV. This CDR3 region has 12 residues. The CDR3 nucleotides read TGTGCCAGCAGCTCAGGGACAGATACGCAGTATTTT. Translated: CASSSGTDTQYF.

This clonotype was seen more than once but under ten times. V and J are TRBV24-1 and TRBJ2-2, with 9 nucleotides matching TRBD1. Germline assignment: CDR1 KGHDR and CDR2 SFDVKD. CDR3 length: 17 amino acids. J gave up 5 bases and V 4 bases, and 10 bases lay outside the gene matches. In DNA, the CDR3 is TGTGCCACCAGTGAACGCCCGGACAGGGGAGGTACCGGGGAGCTGTTTTTT. Translation: CATSERPDRGGTGELFF.

A few counts support this clonotype. The chain uses TRBV5-1 and TRBJ2-3; 9 bases map to TRBD2. V dropped 0 bases and J dropped 0; count of bases not matched to a gene: 5. This CDR3 spans 17 amino acids. In germline, CDR1 is SGHRS, CDR2 YFSETQ. CDR3 nucleotides: TGCGCCAGCAGCTTGGATGGGCGGGGGGGAAGCACAGATACGCAGTATTTT. Translating it yields CASSLDGRGGSTDTQYF.

In this sample, this clonotype turned up a few times. The chain has TRBV20-1 and TRBJ2-7; 10 bases align to TRBD2. V lost 5 bases to trimming and J lost 5 bases; unmatched junction nucleotides: 18. Germline V gene lookup returns CDR1 DFQATT and CDR2 SNEGSKA (reference sequence). This CDR3 region has 17 residues. The CDR3 sequence: CSAPDLLALAGLHEQYF. DNA for the CDR3: TGCAGTGCTCCAGACTTGCTTGCACTAGCGGGACTACACGAGCAGTACTTC.

The V gene is TRBV5-1, the J gene TRBJ2-7; D is perhaps TRBD1 or TRBD2 (5 bases each). CDR3 length: 13 residues. The germline V and J ends were trimmed by 2 bases and 4 bases, with 10 bases remaining between them. The germline CDR1 and CDR2 sequences are SGHRS and YFSETQ. CDR3 region: CASSFPGQYEQYF. In nucleotides, the CDR3 is TGCGCCAGCAGCTTTCCGGGGCAGTACGAGCAGTACTTC.

At least ten counts were recorded for this clonotype. The genes are TRBV6-1 and TRBJ2-3; no clear D. V lost 2 bases and J 3 bases, leaving 12 bases between the germline ends. The CDR3 extends over 15 amino acids. Per germline, CDR1 MNHNS and CDR2 SASEGT. The CDR3, as DNA: TGTGCCAGCAGTGAATGGCGAGGTGGAACAGATACGCAGTATTTT. Amino acids: CASSEWRGGTDTQYF.

This clonotype has only a few counts. The chain recombines TRBV5-1 with TRBJ1-4; D might be TRBD1 (6 bases). CDR1 is SGHRS and CDR2 is YFSETQ in the germline V gene. The V gene lost 2 bases and the J gene lost 5 bases, with 13 bases spanning the gap. CDR3 size: 15 residues. The CDR3: CASSFTGQKNEKLFF. For the CDR3, the DNA is TGCGCCAGCAGCTTTACCGGACAGAAGAATGAAAAACTGTTTTTT.

Only a few counts were recorded for this clonotype. This chain connects TRBV13 to TRBJ2-5; 9 nucleotides match TRBD1. The V gene's germline CDR1 is PRHDT and CDR2 FYEKMQ (reference sequence). This CDR3 is built from 16 residues. V shed 0 bases and J 4 bases; nucleotides not matched to a gene: 6. CDR3 sequence reads: CASSLGTGGSGETQYF. CDR3 DNA sequence: TGTGCCAGCAGCTTAGGAACAGGGGGCTCTGGAGAGACCCAGTACTTC.

The chain has TRBV7-2 and TRBJ2-2; 9 bases line up with TRBD1. Looked up from germline, CDR1 is SGHTA and CDR2 is FQGNSA. The ends lost 5 bases at V and 7 bases at J; junction bases unmatched: 8. CDR3 length: 15 amino acids. The CDR3 DNA follows: TGTGCCAGCAGCCCGGGACAGGGCTGGAGCGGGGAGCTGTTTTTT. Its translation: CASSPGQGWSGELFF.

This clonotype was counted between two and nine times. The chain recombines TRBV6-2 or TRBV6-3 with TRBJ1-2, with TRBD1 matching over 7 bases. This CDR3 spans 16 amino acids. Germline CDR1 is MNHEY and CDR2 is SVGEGT. J was trimmed by 8 bases and V by 0 bases; bases with no gene match: 12. The CDR3 loop is CASSYSPLRDSRGYTF. The CDR3, as DNA: TGTGCCAGCAGTTACTCGCCCCTCCGGGACAGTCGGGGCTACACCTTC.

The chain carries TRBV2 and TRBJ2-7, with 8 bases fitting TRBD2. CDR1 is SNHLY and CDR2 is FYNNEI in the germline V gene. J gave up 5 bases and V 6 bases, and 9 bases lay outside the gene matches. This CDR3 spans 14 amino acids. The CDR3: CASRSGTSIDEQYF. In DNA form, the CDR3 reads TGTGCCAGCAGATCCGGGACTAGTATTGACGAGCAGTACTTC. Combining the CDR3 with reference TRBV2 and TRBJ2-7 gives the whole variable domain EPEVTQTPSHQVTQMGQEVILRCVPISNHLYFYWYRQILGQKVEFLVSFYNNEISEKSEIFDDQFSVERPDGSNFTLKIRSTKLEDSAMYFCASRSGTSIDEQYFGPGTRLTVT.

This chain joins TRBV7-9 and TRBJ1-5, with D perhaps TRBD1 (5 bases). The germline V gene encodes CDR1 SEHNR and CDR2 FQNEAQ (reference sequence). The length of the CDR3 is 18 residues. V lost 4 bases to trimming and J lost 2 bases, with 21 bases between them. This chain's CDR3 is CASSSAPQGVIGNQPQHF. The CDR3 nucleotides are TGTGCCAGCAGCTCAGCCCCACAAGGGGTTATTGGCAATCAGCCCCAGCATTTT.

The J gene is TRBJ2-3, the V gene TRBV7-2; D may be TRBD2 (6 bases). Germline V gene sequence: CDR1 SGHTA, CDR2 FQGNSA. Trimming shortened V by 8 bases and J by 2 bases, and 8 bases separated the two germline ends. The length of the CDR3 is 12 residues. The CDR3 DNA is TGTGCCAGCGGGGACTTCACAGATACGCAGTATTTT. It yields the protein CASGDFTDTQYF. Full variable domain (missing parts from reference TRBV7-2 and TRBJ2-3): GAGVSQSPSNKVTEKGKDVELRCDPISGHTALYWYRQSLGQGLEFLIYFQGNSAPDKSGLPSDRFSAERTGGSVSTLTIQRTQQEDSAVYLCASGDFTDTQYFGPGTRLTVL.

The chain joins TRBV18 to TRBJ2-4, with 9 positions matching TRBD1. Germline V gives CDR1 KGHSH, CDR2 LQKENI. The CDR3 consists of 14 residues. Germline trimming cut 5 bases from V and 8 bases from J; bases unmatched to any gene: 7. The CDR3 coding sequence is TGTGCCAGCTCAAGGACAGGGGATTCGGACATTCAGTACTTC. Translation: CASSRTGDSDIQYF.

This clonotype has a handful of counts. The chain has TRBV10-3 and TRBJ2-1; D not resolved. CDR3 length equals 13 residues. Germline lookup yields CDR1 ENHRY and CDR2 SYGVKD. Trimming pared 5 bases from V and 4 bases from J, leaving 9 bases between. The DNA of the CDR3 is TGTGCCATCAGTATGTTACAGTACAATGAGCAGTTCTTC. This sequence encodes CAISMLQYNEQFF.

This rearrangement joins TRBV20-1 to TRBJ2-7, with D tentatively TRBD1 or TRBD2 (6 bases each). Trimming left V 0 bases short and J 4 bases short, with 13 bases between. The CDR3 has 14 residues. Germline V CDR1 and CDR2: DFQATT, SNEGSKA (reference sequence). The CDR3 protein is CSARDGGLEYEQYF. The CDR3 DNA is TGCAGTGCTAGAGATGGGGGGCTCGAATACGAGCAGTACTTC.

This clonotype was detected only a few times. V usage is TRBV19 and J usage is TRBJ1-1, with D perhaps matching TRBD1 (5 bases). The V gene's germline CDR1 is LNHDA and CDR2 SQIVND (reference sequence). With 5 bases removed from V and 0 bases from J, the gap between germline ends came to 16 bases. CDR3 length equals 16 residues. CDR3 DNA sequence: TGTGCCAGTAGTCCCGCGGGAGTGACAGTGAACACTGAAGCTTTCTTT. Its translation is CASSPAGVTVNTEAFF.

This clonotype was detected many times. The chain links TRBV7-6 to TRBJ2-3, with D possibly TRBD1 on 6 matching bases. The germline V gene encodes CDR1 SGHVS and CDR2 FNYEAQ. V was shortened by 3 bases and J by 2 bases, with 12 bases between the two germline ends. The CDR3 contains 15 residues. CDR3 DNA: TGTGCCAGCAGCTTGGGGGCAGGGGACACAGATACGCAGTATTTT. Amino acid sequence: CASSLGAGDTDTQYF.

This clonotype was counted ten times or more. The chain couples TRBV4-3 to TRBJ2-7; D may be TRBD1 (5 bases). Germline CDR1 LGHNA, CDR2 YSLEER. The CDR3 is 15 residues long. Between the trimmed V and J ends, which lost 1 base and 0 bases, there was a span of 10 bases. CDR3 nucleotide sequence: TGCGCCAGCAGCCAAGTAGGGGCTACCTCCTACGAGCAGTACTTC. It codes for CASSQVGATSYEQYF.

This clonotype was counted ten times or more. The chain employs TRBV12-3 or TRBV12-4 and TRBJ2-3; D is unresolved. CDR3 length: 13 residues. V was clipped by 1 base and J by 6 bases, with 8 bases between them. As DNA, the CDR3 is TGTGCCAGCAGTTTAGGTTATGTTGATACGCAGTATTTT. Translating gives CASSLGYVDTQYF.

This chain connects TRBV2 to TRBJ2-3; 10 nucleotides agree with TRBD1. The CDR3 length is 16 residues. Per the germline V gene, CDR1 is SNHLY and CDR2 is FYNNEI. Unmatched junction bases numbered 8, after V lost 6 bases and J lost 2 bases. The CDR3 DNA is TGTGCCAGCAGCCTGGGACAGGGGACGGTCACAGATACGCAGTATTTT. This gives the protein CASSLGQGTVTDTQYF.